The rows below give T cell receptor beta chains drawn from one sample of a study of blood T cell repertoires in COVID-19. Produced via immunoSEQ multiplex PCR; TCRdb's table is partial and in-frame only. The sample contains tens of thousands of clones, around four fifths of which appear only once. Sequenced sample: peripheral blood. These receptors all come from a woman of 80 years or more with acute or convalescent COVID-19. Both conserved end residues are trimmed from each CDR3. Each record gives: V gene, J gene, CDR3 protein.

TRBV2	TRBJ1-2	ASSESQRNYGYT
TRBV5-4	TRBJ2-7	ASSYQGDEQY
TRBV12-3/TRBV12-4	TRBJ1-2	ASRIRGGYGYT
TRBV10-3	TRBJ1-3	AISENGSGNTIY
TRBV6-5	TRBJ1-1	ASSYWTGANTEAF
TRBV5-8	TRBJ2-2	ASRSLPSGGTGELF
TRBV18	TRBJ1-1	ASSPPDTWNTEAF
TRBV7-2	TRBJ2-5	ASSLGGGSMTQY
TRBV11-2	TRBJ1-2	ASSPILRGQGKGYGYT
TRBV9	TRBJ2-1	ASSVEGQGASNEQF
TRBV6-6	TRBJ2-4	ASSQGGSRIFIQY
TRBV7-3	TRBJ1-1	ASSPLDSLEAF
TRBV3-1/TRBV3-2	TRBJ1-3	ASSPGTDGNTIY
TRBV6-5	TRBJ1-3	ASSYSGNSGNTIY
TRBV6-5	TRBJ1-2	ASSYSGGVNYGYT
TRBV28	TRBJ2-5	ASSLNPGLGETQY
TRBV6-5	TRBJ1-5	ASSSGSGGYQPQH
TRBV18	TRBJ1-1	ASSPRDRAEAF
TRBV10-3	TRBJ2-7	AISDDSSYEQY
TRBV6-5	TRBJ2-3	ASSRSGPIDTQY
TRBV3-1/TRBV3-2	TRBJ2-5	ASSQGQGQETQY
TRBV5-1	TRBJ1-3	ASSPINDRSGNTIY
TRBV12-3/TRBV12-4	TRBJ1-2	ASRSGGAYGYT
TRBV5-6	TRBJ2-5	ASSLGTINQETQY
TRBV2	TRBJ2-1	ASSADRGLFDEQF
TRBV6-5	TRBJ1-4	ASSYGQGGEKLF